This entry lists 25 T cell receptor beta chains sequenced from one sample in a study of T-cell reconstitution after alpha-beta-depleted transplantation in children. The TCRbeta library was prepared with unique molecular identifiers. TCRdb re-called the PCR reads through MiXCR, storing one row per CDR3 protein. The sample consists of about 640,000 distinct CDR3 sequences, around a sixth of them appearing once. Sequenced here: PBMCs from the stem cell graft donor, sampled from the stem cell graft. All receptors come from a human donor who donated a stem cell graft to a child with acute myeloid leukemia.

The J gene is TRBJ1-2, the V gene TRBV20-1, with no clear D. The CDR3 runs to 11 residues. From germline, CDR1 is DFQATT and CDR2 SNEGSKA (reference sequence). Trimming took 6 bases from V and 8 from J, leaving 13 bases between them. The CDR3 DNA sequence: TGCAGTGCCAGAAAAGACGGAGGCTACACCTTC. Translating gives CSARKDGGYTF.

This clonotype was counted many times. The CDR3 region is CSAREGADTDTQYF. The DNA of the CDR3 is TGCAGTGCTAGAGAGGGTGCAGACACAGATACGCAGTATTTT. The chain links TRBV20-1 to TRBJ2-3; D gene unclear. Germline V gene sequence: CDR1 DFQATT, CDR2 SNEGSKA (reference sequence). V was pared by 0 bases and J by 2 bases, with 9 bases between. The CDR3 consists of 14 residues.

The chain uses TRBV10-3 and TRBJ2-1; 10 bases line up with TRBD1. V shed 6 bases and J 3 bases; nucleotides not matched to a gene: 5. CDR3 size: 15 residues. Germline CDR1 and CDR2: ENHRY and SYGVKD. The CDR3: CAISAGTGVYNEQFF. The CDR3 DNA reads TGTGCCATCAGCGCCGGGACAGGGGTCTACAATGAGCAGTTCTTC.

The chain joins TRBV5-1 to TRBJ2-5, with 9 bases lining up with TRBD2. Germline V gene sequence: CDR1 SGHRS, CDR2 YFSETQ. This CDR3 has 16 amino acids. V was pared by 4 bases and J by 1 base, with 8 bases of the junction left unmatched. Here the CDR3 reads CASSPGTSWFQETQYF. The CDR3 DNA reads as TGCGCCAGCAGCCCCGGGACTAGCTGGTTCCAAGAGACCCAGTACTTC.

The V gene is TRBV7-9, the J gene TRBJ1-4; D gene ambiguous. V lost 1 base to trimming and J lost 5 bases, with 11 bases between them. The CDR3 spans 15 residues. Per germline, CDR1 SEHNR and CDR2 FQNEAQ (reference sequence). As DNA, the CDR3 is TGTGCCAGCAGCTTAGTAGGGCCGCGCAATGAAAAACTGTTTTTT. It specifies CASSLVGPRNEKLFF.

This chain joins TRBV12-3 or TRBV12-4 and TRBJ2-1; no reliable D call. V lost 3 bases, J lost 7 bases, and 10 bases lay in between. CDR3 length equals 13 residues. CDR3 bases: TGTGCCAGCAGTTTGTCTCCCGCTAATGAGCAGTTCTTC. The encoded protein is CASSLSPANEQFF.

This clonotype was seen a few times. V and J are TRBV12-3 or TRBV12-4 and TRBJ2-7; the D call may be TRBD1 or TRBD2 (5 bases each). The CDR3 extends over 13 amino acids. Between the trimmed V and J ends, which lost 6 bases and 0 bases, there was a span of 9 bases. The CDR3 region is CASSWDGSYEQYF. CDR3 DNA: TGTGCCAGCAGCTGGGACGGCTCCTACGAGCAGTACTTC.

The CDR3 loop reads CASSQGPVGTTEAFF. Here the CDR3 DNA reads TGCGCCAGCAGCCAAGGTCCCGTTGGTACGACTGAAGCTTTCTTT. The chain employs TRBV4-1 and TRBJ1-1; D ambiguous. V was clipped by 1 base and J by 5 bases, with 14 bases between them. Germline loops: CDR1 MGHRA, CDR2 YSYEKL. The CDR3 has 15 amino acids.

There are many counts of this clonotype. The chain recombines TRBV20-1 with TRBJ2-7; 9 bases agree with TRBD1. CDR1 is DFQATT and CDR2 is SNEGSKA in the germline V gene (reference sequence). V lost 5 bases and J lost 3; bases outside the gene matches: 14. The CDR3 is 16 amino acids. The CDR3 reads CSAQRDRATTLYEQYF. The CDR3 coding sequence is TGCAGTGCTCAGCGGGACAGGGCAACAACCCTCTACGAGCAGTACTTC.

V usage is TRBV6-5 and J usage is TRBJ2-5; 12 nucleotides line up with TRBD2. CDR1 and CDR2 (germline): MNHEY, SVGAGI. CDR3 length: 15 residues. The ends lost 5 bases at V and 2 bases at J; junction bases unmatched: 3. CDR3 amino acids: CASSTSGGTQETQYF. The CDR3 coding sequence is TGTGCCAGCAGTACTAGCGGGGGGACGCAAGAGACCCAGTACTTC.

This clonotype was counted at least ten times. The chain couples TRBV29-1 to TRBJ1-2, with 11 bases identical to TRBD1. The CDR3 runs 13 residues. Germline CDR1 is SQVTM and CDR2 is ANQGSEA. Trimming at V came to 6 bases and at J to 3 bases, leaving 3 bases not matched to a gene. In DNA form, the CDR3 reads TGCAGCGTCTTGGACAGGGGGCACTATGGCTACACCTTC. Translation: CSVLDRGHYGYTF.

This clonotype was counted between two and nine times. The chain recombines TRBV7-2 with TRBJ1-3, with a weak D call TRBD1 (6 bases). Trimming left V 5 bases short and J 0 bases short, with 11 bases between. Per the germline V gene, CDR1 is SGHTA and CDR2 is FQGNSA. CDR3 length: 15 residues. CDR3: CASSVLRGSGNTIYF. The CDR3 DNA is TGTGCCAGCAGCGTACTCAGGGGCTCTGGAAACACCATATATTTT.

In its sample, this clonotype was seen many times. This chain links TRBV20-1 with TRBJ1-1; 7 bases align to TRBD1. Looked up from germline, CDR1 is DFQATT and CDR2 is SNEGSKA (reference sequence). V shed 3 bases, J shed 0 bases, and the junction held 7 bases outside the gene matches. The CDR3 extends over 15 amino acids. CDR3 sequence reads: CSAREDRNLNTEAFF. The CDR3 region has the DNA TGCAGTGCTAGGGAGGACAGGAACCTGAACACTGAAGCTTTCTTT.

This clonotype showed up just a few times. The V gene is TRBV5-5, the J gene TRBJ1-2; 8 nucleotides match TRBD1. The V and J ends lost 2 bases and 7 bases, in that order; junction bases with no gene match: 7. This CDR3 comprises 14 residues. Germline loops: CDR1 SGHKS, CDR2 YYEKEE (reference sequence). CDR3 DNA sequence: TGTGCCAGCAGCTTAGGACAGGGTGTCGGTGGCTACACCTTC. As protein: CASSLGQGVGGYTF.

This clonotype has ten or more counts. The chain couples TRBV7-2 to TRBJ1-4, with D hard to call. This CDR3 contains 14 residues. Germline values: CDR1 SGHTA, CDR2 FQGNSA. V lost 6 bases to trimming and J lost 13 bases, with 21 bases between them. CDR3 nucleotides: TGTGCCAGCAGGAGCGGTAGGACGGCAAGCCGACTGTTTTTT. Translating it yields CASRSGRTASRLFF.

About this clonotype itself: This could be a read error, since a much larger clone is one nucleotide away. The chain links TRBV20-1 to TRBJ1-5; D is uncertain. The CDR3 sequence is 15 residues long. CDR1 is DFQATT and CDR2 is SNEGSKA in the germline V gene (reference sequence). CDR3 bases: TGCAGTGCTAGCGCCGGGTGGCTAGGCAATCAGCTCCAGCATTTT. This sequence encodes CSASAGWLGNQLQHF.

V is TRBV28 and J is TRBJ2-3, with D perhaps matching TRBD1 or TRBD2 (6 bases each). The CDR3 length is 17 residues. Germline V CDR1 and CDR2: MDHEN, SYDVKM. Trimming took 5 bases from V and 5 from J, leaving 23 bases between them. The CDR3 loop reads CASSPRAMRGERDTQYF. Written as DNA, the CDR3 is TGTGCCAGCAGTCCCCGGGCGATGAGGGGGGAAAGAGATACGCAGTATTTT.

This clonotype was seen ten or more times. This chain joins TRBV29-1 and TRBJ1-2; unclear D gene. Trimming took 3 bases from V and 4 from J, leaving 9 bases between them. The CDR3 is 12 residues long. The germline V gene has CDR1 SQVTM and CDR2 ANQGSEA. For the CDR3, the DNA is TGCAGCGTTGATTCGGGGATCTATGGCTACACCTTC. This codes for CSVDSGIYGYTF.

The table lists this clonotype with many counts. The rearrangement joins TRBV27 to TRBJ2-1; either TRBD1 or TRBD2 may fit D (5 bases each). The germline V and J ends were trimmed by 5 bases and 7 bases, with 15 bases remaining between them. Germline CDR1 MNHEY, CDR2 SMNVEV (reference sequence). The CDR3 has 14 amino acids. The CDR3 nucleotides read TGTGCCAGCAGTCCAACTCGGGACGCGAATGAGCAGTTCTTC. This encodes CASSPTRDANEQFF.

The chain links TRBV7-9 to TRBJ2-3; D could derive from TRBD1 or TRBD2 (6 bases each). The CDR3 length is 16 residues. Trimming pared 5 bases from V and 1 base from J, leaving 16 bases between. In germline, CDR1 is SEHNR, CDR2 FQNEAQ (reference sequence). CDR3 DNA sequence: TGTGCCAGCAGCATGACTAGAGAGGGGGGCACAGATACGCAGTATTTT. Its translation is CASSMTREGGTDTQYF. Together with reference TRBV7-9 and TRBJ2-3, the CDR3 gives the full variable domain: DTGVSQNPRHKITKRGQNVTFRCDPISEHNRLYWYRQTLGQGPEFLTYFQNEAQLEKSRLLSDRFSAERPKGSFSTLEIQRTEQGDSAMYLCASSMTREGGTDTQYFGPGTRLTVL.

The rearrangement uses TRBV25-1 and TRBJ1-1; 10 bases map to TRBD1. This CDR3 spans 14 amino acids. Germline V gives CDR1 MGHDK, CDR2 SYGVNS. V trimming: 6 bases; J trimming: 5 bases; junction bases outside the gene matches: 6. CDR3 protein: CASRRLDRGTEAFF. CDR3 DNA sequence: TGTGCCAGCAGGCGACTGGACAGGGGGACTGAAGCTTTCTTT.

CDR3 residues: CASSYSKGTADPYEQYF. CDR3 nucleotide sequence: TGTGCCAGCAGTTACTCGAAGGGGACAGCAGACCCCTACGAGCAGTACTTC. This chain joins TRBV6-5 and TRBJ2-7, with TRBD1 matching over 7 bases. J gave up 2 bases and V 0 bases, and 10 bases lay outside the gene matches. The germline V gene encodes CDR1 MNHEY and CDR2 SVGAGI. The CDR3 runs 17 residues.

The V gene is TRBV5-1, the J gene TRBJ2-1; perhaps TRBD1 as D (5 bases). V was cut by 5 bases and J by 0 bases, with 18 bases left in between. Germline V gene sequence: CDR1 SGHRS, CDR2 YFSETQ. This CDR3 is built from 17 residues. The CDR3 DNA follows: TGCGCCAGCAGTCACGATCCAGGGTCGAGCTCCTACAATGAGCAGTTCTTC. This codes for CASSHDPGSSSYNEQFF.

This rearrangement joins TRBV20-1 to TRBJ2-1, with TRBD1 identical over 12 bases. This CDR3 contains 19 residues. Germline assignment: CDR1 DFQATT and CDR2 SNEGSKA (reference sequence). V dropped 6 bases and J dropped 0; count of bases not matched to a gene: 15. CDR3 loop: CSADGPGQGAGSSYNEQFF. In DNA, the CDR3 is TGCAGTGCAGATGGTCCGGGACAGGGGGCGGGTAGCTCCTACAATGAGCAGTTCTTC.

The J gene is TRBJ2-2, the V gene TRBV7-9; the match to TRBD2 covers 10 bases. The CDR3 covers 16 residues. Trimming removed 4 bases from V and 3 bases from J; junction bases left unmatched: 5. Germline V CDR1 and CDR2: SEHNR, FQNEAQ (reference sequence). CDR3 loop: CASSSTSGRYTGELFF. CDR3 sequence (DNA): TGTGCCAGCAGCTCGACTAGCGGGCGTTACACCGGGGAGCTGTTTTTT.